This T cell receptor beta chain comes out of a study of low-dose radiotherapy and immunotherapy resistance in tumors. The ends were cut back, 0 bases at V and 5 bases at J, with 8 bases in the middle. The CDR3 covers 14 residues. Germline CDR1 and CDR2: LGHNA and YNFKEQ. Alpha- and beta-chain coverage of first-strand cDNA came from TRAV- and TRBV-specific primers. A constant-region primer paired with the V-primer adapter amplified TCRs over about 19 PCR cycles. One entry per CDR3 protein, called by TCRdb with MiXCR from the reads. Of 64,000 or so distinct CDR3 sequences in the sample, around 32% are singletons; the top ten hold roughly 11%. The sample's time point: before trial treatment. It was nivolumab, ipilimumab, aspirin, low-dose cyclophosphamide and low-dose radiotherapy that donors received. This clonotype was counted many times.

The chain has TRBV4-2 and TRBJ2-1; D is unclear. The input for sequencing was PBMCs, taken before treatment. This TCR came from a female donor with ovarian cancer. CDR3 region: CASSQDSEHNEQFF. CDR3 coding DNA: TGTGCCAGCAGCCAAGACTCCGAACACAATGAGCAGTTCTTC.